The 3 T cell receptor beta chains below come from one sample, sequenced in a study of neurological immune-mediated disorders. Using its own MiXCR run on the 5' RACE reads, TCRdb lists one record per CDR3 protein. The sample carries some 20,000 distinct CDR3 sequences, 11% to 15% recorded once. Sequencing input: CD4+ T cells from blood. The receptors originated from a woman in her sixties with HTLV-1-associated myelopathy (HAM/TSP).

V usage is TRBV5-1 and J usage is TRBJ2-3; D might be TRBD1 (6 bases). V shed 4 bases and J shed 9 bases, with 21 bases lying between them. Germline CDR1 and CDR2: SGHRS and YFSETQ. The CDR3 length is 15 residues. CDR3 bases: TGCGCCAGCAGCGTGAACACAGGGAGCTCTGGGACGCAGTATTTT. Its protein is CASSVNTGSSGTQYF.

In its sample, this clonotype was seen many times. This chain connects TRBV19 to TRBJ2-7, with 8 bases that match TRBD2. The germline V gene encodes CDR1 LNHDA and CDR2 SQIVND (reference sequence). The CDR3 sequence is 15 residues long. The trim removed 2 bases at V and 6 bases at J, leaving 9 bases unmatched. CDR3 protein: CASSITGGPLGEQYF. The CDR3 coding sequence is TGTGCCAGTAGTATAACGGGAGGGCCCCTAGGCGAGCAGTACTTC.

This clonotype was seen ten or more times. The CDR3 region is CASSLGPQGAGSPLHF. CDR3 DNA: TGCGCCAGCAGCTTGGGCCCACAGGGGGCAGGTTCACCCCTCCACTTT. The rearrangement joins TRBV5-1 to TRBJ1-6, with 9 bases that match TRBD1. V was pared by 0 bases and J by 9 bases, with 7 bases of the junction left unmatched. Germline loops: CDR1 SGHRS, CDR2 YFSETQ. CDR3 length: 16 residues.